This T cell receptor (beta chain) was retrieved from a study of response to subunit inactivated influenza vaccine. This CDR3 has 16 amino acids. The V segment lost 4 bases and the J segment 1 base; nucleotides outside the gene matches: 10. Each CDR3 protein is one row after TCRdb ran MiXCR on the RT-PCR reads. The sample includes roughly 550,000 distinct CDR3 sequences, around a quarter of them seen just once. These data were also reused for a study on T cells expressing NK-cell markers. That paper adds: Template switching by 5'RACE with UMIs generated the TCR beta cDNA. Sorted CD3+CD56+NKG2C+, CD3+CD56+NKG2C- and CD3+CD56-NKG2C+ T-cell subsets were beta-chain profiled. Of CD8+ T cells, roughly 1.0-8% belonged to dominant NKG2C+ clonotypes in five to seven donors.

The V gene is TRBV12-3 or TRBV12-4, the J gene TRBJ2-7; TRBD1 aligns across 7 bases. The sequence was obtained from a man aged 45 to 65 who received an inactivated influenza vaccine. Here the sequenced sample was CD4+ T cells sorted from PBMCs, taken 12 days after vaccination. The CDR3 nucleotides read TGTGCCAGCAGTTCTGGGTGGGACAGTCCATCCTACGAGCAGTACTTC. This encodes CASSSGWDSPSYEQYF.